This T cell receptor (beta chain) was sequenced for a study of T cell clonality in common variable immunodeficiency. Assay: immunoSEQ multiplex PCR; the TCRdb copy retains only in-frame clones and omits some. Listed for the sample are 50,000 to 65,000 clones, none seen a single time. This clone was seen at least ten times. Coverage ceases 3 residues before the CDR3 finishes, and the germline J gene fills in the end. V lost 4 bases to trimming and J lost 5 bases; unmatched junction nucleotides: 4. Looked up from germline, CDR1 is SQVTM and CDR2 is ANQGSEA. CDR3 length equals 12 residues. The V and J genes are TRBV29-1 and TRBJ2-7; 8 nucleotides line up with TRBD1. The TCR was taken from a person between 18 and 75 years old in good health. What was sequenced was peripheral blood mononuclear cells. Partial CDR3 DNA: TGCAGCGTTGGAAACAGGGGGGACGAG. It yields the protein CSVGNRGDE. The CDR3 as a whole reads CSVGNRGDEQYF.